Each of the 11 T cell receptor beta chains below was sequenced from the same sample in a study of T cells in Graves' hyperthyroidism and ophthalmopathy. What was amplified from RNA transcripts were TCR beta CDR3 regions. HTBI primers were the set used in a first-round RT-PCR of the TCR CDR3. Using its own MiXCR run on the multiplex PCR reads, TCRdb lists one record per CDR3 protein. Here the sample spans about 620,000 distinct CDR3 sequences, about a sixth being singletons. Specimen: blood. These receptors all stem from a woman in her twenties or thirties with Graves' hyperthyroidism.

This clonotype came up a few times. The genes are TRBV2 and TRBJ2-5; TRBD2 matches at 8 bases. J lost 5 bases, V lost 6 bases, and 5 bases had no gene match. The CDR3 extends over 13 amino acids. CDR1 is SNHLY, CDR2 FYNNEI, per germline. For the CDR3, the DNA is TGTGCCAGCAGGAGCGGGAGTTCTGAGACCCAGTACTTC. It codes for CASRSGSSETQYF.

This clonotype was seen ten or more times. The chain recombines TRBV13 with TRBJ2-3; D not certain. Trimming cost V 5 bases and J 8 bases, with 11 bases left between them. CDR3 length: 12 amino acids. The germline V gene has CDR1 PRHDT and CDR2 FYEKMQ (reference sequence). The CDR3 DNA sequence: TGTGCCAGCAGCCCTGCGACGAGTACGCAGTATTTT. It translates to CASSPATSTQYF.

This clonotype was counted ten times or more. This chain's CDR3 is CASGDAGVTEAFF. CDR3 coding DNA: TGTGCCAGTGGAGACGCGGGGGTCACTGAAGCTTTCTTT. The chain is built from TRBV3-1 and TRBJ1-1; perhaps TRBD1 as D (5 bases). This CDR3 contains 13 residues. Trimming removed 9 bases at V and 4 bases at J, with 15 bases between. In germline, CDR1 is LGHDT, CDR2 YNNKEL (reference sequence).

The chain uses TRBV20-1 and TRBJ2-7; TRBD1 is a possible D gene (8 bases). Germline loops: CDR1 DFQATT, CDR2 SNEGSKA (reference sequence). The V and J ends lost 4 bases and 3 bases respectively, with 13 bases between them. The CDR3 sequence is 13 residues long. CDR3 region: CSAKRGQDYEQYF. The CDR3 bases are TGCAGTGCTAAGCGGGGACAGGACTACGAGCAGTACTTC.

This clonotype was counted between two and nine times. This chain joins TRBV5-4 and TRBJ1-1; possible D gene TRBD1, 5 bases. The CDR3 contains 13 residues. Trimming shortened V by 0 bases and J by 11 bases, and 14 bases separated the two germline ends. Germline V gives CDR1 SGHNT, CDR2 YYREEE (reference sequence). CDR3 loop: CASSLEIREVAFF. CDR3 DNA: TGTGCCAGCAGCTTGGAAATCAGGGAGGTGGCTTTCTTT. The variable domain in full, with the rest retrieved from reference TRBV5-4 and TRBJ1-1, is ETGVTQSPTHLIKTRGQQVTLRCSSQSGHNTVSWYQQALGQGPQFIFQYYREEENGRGNFPPRFSGLQFPNYSSELNVNALELDDSALYLCASSLEIREVAFFGQGTRLTVV.

This clonotype has a count of ten or more. The chain combines TRBV27 with TRBJ1-5, with TRBD1 matching over 7 bases. The CDR3 contains 15 residues. From germline, CDR1 is MNHEY and CDR2 SMNVEV (reference sequence). The V and J ends lost 6 bases and 4 bases, in that order; junction bases with no gene match: 9. The CDR3 nucleotides are TGTGCCAGCAGCCCCGGGACAGCAGGGAATCAGCCCCAGCATTTT. This sequence encodes CASSPGTAGNQPQHF.

This clonotype was recorded a few times. The chain uses TRBV28 and TRBJ1-1, with D possibly TRBD1 on 5 matching bases. Germline CDR1 is MDHEN and CDR2 is SYDVKM. V was pared by 6 bases and J by 2 bases, with 16 bases between. The CDR3 covers 15 residues. Written as DNA, the CDR3 is TGTGCCAGCAGAGACAGTCTTCTCACAAACACTGAAGCTTTCTTT. It encodes CASRDSLLTNTEAFF.

In its sample, this clonotype was seen many times. This rearrangement joins TRBV2 to TRBJ2-5; D remains unclear. Trimming stripped 5 bases from V and 5 bases from J, with 18 bases between. Germline V CDR1 and CDR2: SNHLY, FYNNEI. This CDR3 contains 15 residues. The CDR3 region is CASSPQGQLGETQYF. The CDR3 DNA sequence: TGTGCCAGCAGTCCCCAAGGGCAGCTTGGCGAGACCCAGTACTTC.

This clonotype occurred many times. The chain employs TRBV20-1 and TRBJ2-3; no clear D gene. CDR1 and CDR2 (germline): DFQATT, SNEGSKA (reference sequence). CDR3 size: 13 residues. V was pared by 5 bases and J by 5 bases, with 14 bases between. In DNA, the CDR3 is TGCAGTGCTGTTTTCGGGCCACGAGATACGCAGTATTTT. This gives the protein CSAVFGPRDTQYF.

This clonotype was seen a handful of times. The chain carries TRBV7-9 and TRBJ2-4; maybe TRBD2 (6 bases). Germline CDR1 reads SEHNR; CDR2 reads FQNEAQ (reference sequence). The CDR3 sequence is 17 residues long. Trimming cost V 0 bases and J 0 bases, with 12 bases left between them. CDR3 protein: CASSLAISGLAKNIQYF. The CDR3 DNA reads TGTGCCAGCAGCTTAGCTATTAGCGGCCTAGCCAAAAACATTCAGTACTTC.

This clonotype was seen repeatedly, ten times or more. The chain joins TRBV10-3 to TRBJ1-5; D is possibly TRBD1 (5 bases). This CDR3 contains 13 residues. V lost 4 bases to trimming and J lost 7 bases, with 11 bases between them. The germline V gene encodes CDR1 ENHRY and CDR2 SYGVKD. CDR3 residues: CAISGPGKQPQHF. In DNA, the CDR3 is TGTGCCATCAGTGGACCAGGGAAGCAGCCCCAGCATTTT.